One and the same sample provided the 2 T cell receptor beta chains below, sequenced in a study of T cells in women clearing cervical HPV infection. This table comes from immunoSEQ multiplex PCR, and its TCRdb copy is limited to in-frame clones, with some not included. This sample contains 25,000 to 35,000 clones. The sequenced material came from blood buffy coat. The origin of the receptors is a woman aged 18-69 years with a cervical HPV16 infection that either progressed to CIN3+ or cleared (not recorded which).

Comment on this clone: One end of the junction fails to match germline, which may point to a read error. The read terminates 3 residues before the CDR3 end, so the remaining end is supplied by the germline J gene. The chain uses TRBV5-4 and TRBJ2-5; D unclear. CDR1 SGHNT and CDR2 YYREEE come from the germline V gene (reference sequence). The CDR3 totals 13 residues. CDR3 sequence reads: CASNLGSQETQYF. Partial CDR3 DNA: TGTGCCAGCAACTTGGGTTCTCAAGAGACC.

Notes on this clone: From the germline J gene comes the end of the CDR3, since the read stops 3 residues before it. The chain recombines TRBV28 with TRBJ2-4, with 7 positions matching TRBD2. The CDR3 contains 18 residues. The germline CDR1 and CDR2 sequences are MDHEN and SYDVKM. The trim removed 3 bases at V and 0 bases at J, leaving 11 bases unmatched. CDR3 DNA (partial): TGTGCCAGCAGTTTTACCTTTCGCGGGGGACTAGCCAAAAACATT. The encoded protein is CASSFTFRGGLAKNI. The entire CDR3 protein is CASSFTFRGGLAKNIQYF.